The TCR beta chain under discussion was sequenced for a study of blood T cell repertoires in COVID-19. Profiling relied on immunoSEQ multiplex PCR, and the TCRdb table lists in-frame clones only, not all of them. Among about 56,000 clones listed, 88% were seen once. The TCR comes from a man aged 50-60 years with active COVID-19. Sequencing was carried out using peripheral blood.

CDR3 in DNA: TGTGCCAGTAGTCCGACAGGGACTGGAAACACCATATATTTT. The encoded protein is CASSPTGTGNTIYF. This rearrangement joins TRBV19 to TRBJ1-3, with TRBD1 identical over 7 bases. The trim removed 5 bases at V and 2 bases at J, leaving 3 bases unmatched. Germline lookup yields CDR1 LNHDA and CDR2 SQIVND (reference sequence). The CDR3 consists of 14 residues. Looking up the rest from reference TRBV19 and TRBJ1-3 gives the full variable domain: DGGITQSPKYLFRKEGQNVTLSCEQNLNHDAMYWYRQDPGQGLRLIYYSQIVNDFQKGDIAEGYSVSREKKESFPLTVTSAQKNPTAFYLCASSPTGTGNTIYFGEGSWLTVV.